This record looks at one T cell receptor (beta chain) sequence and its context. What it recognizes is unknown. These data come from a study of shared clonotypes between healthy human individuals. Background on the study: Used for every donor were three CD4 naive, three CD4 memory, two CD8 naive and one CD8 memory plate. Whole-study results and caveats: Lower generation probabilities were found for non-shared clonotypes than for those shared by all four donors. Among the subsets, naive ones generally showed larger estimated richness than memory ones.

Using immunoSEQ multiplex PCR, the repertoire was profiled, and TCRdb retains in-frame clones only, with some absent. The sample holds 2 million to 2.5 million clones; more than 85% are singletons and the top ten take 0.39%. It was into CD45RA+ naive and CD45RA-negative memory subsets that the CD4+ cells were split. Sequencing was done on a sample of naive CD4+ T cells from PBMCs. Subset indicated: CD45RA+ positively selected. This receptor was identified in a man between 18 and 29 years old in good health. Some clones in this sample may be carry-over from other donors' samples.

This CDR3 is CASSLKGHEQYF. Written as DNA, the CDR3 is TGTGCCAGCAGCTTAAAAGGTCACGAGCAGTACTTC. V usage is TRBV7-6 and J usage is TRBJ2-7; D is uncertain. Germline CDR1 and CDR2: SGHVS and FNYEAQ. V was clipped by 2 bases and J by 5 bases, with 7 bases between them. This CDR3 has 12 residues.